This T cell receptor beta chain was captured by sequencing in a study of T cells after yellow fever vaccination. This clonotype was counted ten times or more. Deletions cut 1 base from V and 4 bases from J, with 8 bases between. Germline V gene sequence: CDR1 SGDLS, CDR2 YYNGEE. The CDR3 covers 13 residues. A single record per CDR3 protein comes from TCRdb applying MiXCR to the 5' RACE reads. The profile shows 250,000 to 350,000 distinct CDR3 sequences, approximately 4% of them singletons. The receptor was isolated from a man between 18 and 29 years old who received the YFV17D yellow fever vaccine. Material: PBMCs, obtained 15 days after the yellow fever booster vaccination. The rearrangement uses TRBV9 and TRBJ1-2; D unresolved. The CDR3 nucleotides are TGTGCCAGCAGCGTATCCCGGGGCTATGGCTACACCTTC. Its translation: CASSVSRGYGYTF.